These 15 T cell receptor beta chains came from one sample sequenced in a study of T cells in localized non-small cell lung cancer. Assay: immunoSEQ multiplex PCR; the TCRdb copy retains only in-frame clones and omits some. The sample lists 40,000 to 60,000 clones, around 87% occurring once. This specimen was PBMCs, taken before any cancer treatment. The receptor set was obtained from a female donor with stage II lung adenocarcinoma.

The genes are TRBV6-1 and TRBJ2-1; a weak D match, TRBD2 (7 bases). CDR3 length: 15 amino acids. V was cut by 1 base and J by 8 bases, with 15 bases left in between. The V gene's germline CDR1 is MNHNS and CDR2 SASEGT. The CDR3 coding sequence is TGTGCCAGCAGTGAAGGGGCGGGGGCCTTTGATGAGCAGTTCTTC. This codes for CASSEGAGAFDEQFF.

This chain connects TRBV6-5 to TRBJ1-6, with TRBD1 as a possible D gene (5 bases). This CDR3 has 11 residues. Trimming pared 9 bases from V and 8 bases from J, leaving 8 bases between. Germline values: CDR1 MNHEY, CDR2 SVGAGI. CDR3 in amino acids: CASGGDSPLHF. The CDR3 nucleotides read TGTGCCAGTGGGGGAGATTCACCCCTCCACTTT.

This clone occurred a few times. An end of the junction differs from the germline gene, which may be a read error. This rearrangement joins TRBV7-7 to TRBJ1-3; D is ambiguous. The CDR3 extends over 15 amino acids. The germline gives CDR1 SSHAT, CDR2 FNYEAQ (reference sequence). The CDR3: CASSPSLSPGNTIYF. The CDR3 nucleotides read TGTGCTAGCAGCCCAAGTCTGTCCCCTGGAAACACCATATATTTT.

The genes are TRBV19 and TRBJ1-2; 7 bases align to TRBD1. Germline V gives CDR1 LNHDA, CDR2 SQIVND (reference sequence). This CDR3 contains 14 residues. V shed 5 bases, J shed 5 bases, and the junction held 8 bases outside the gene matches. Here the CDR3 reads CASSPRQGRYGYTF. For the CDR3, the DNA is TGTGCCAGTAGTCCCCGACAGGGCCGGTATGGCTACACCTTC.

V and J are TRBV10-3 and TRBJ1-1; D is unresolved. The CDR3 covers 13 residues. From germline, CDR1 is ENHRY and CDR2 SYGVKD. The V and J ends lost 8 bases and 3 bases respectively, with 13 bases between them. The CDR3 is CAISQEGYTEAFF. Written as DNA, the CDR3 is TGTGCCATCTCTCAGGAAGGGTACACTGAAGCTTTCTTT.

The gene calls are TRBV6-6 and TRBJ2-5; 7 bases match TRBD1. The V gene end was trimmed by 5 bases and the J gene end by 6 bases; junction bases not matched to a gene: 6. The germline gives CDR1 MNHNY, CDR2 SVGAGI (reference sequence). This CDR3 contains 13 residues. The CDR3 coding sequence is TGTGCCAGCAGTAGACAGGGAATAAAGACCCAGTACTTC. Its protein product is CASSRQGIKTQYF.

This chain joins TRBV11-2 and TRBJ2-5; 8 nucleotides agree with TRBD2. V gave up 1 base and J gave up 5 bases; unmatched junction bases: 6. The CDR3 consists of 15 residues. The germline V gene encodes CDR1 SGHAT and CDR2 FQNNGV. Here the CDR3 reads CASSLGGGRGETQYF. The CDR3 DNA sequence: TGTGCCAGCAGCTTAGGCGGGGGGCGAGGGGAGACCCAGTACTTC.

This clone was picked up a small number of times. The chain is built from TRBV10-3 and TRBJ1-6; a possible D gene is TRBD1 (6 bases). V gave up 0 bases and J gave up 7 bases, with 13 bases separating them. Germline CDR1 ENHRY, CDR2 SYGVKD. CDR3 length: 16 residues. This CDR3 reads CAISESLAGENSPLHF. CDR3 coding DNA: TGTGCCATCAGTGAGTCGCTAGCAGGGGAGAATTCACCCCTCCACTTT.

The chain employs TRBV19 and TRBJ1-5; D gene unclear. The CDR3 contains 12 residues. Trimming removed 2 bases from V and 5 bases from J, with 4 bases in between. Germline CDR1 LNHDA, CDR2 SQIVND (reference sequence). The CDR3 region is CASSILDQPQHF. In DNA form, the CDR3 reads TGTGCCAGTAGTATATTAGATCAGCCCCAGCATTTT.

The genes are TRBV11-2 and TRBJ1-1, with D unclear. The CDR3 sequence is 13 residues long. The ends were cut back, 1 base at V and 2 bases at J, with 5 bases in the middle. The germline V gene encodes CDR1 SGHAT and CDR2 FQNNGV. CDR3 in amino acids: CASSLGPNTEAFF. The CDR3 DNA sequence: TGTGCCAGCAGCTTAGGTCCCAACACTGAAGCTTTCTTT.

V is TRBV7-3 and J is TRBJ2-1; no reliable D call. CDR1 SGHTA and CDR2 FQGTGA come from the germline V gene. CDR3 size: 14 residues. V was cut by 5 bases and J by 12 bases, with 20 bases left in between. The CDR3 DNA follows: TGTGCCAGCAGCGCTCTGAGTGGCTTCGGTGGGCAGTTCTTC. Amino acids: CASSALSGFGGQFF.

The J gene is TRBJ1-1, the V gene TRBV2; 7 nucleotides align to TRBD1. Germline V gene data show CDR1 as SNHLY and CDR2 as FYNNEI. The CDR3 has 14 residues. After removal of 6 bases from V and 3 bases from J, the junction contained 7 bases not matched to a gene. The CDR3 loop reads CASRNRGGDTEAFF. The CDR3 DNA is TGTGCCAGCAGGAACAGGGGAGGGGACACTGAAGCTTTCTTT.

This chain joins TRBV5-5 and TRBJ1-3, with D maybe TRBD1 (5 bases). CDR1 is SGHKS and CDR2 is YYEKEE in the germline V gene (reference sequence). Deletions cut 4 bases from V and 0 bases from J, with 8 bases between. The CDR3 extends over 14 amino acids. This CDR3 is CASSLRVSGNTIYF. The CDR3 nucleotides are TGTGCCAGCAGCCTCAGGGTCTCTGGAAACACCATATATTTT.

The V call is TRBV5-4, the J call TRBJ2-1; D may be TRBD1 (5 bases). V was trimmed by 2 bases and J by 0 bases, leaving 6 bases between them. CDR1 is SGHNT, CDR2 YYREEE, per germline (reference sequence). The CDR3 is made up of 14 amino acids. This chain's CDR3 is CASSLGDSYNEQFF. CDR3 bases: TGTGCCAGCAGCTTAGGGGACTCCTACAATGAGCAGTTCTTC.

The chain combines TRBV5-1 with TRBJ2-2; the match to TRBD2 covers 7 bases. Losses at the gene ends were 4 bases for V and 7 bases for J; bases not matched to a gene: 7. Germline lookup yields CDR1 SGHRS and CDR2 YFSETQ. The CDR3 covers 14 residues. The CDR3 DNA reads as TGCGCCAGCAGCCCTAGCGGCCCCGGCGGGGAGCTGTTTTTT. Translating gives CASSPSGPGGELFF. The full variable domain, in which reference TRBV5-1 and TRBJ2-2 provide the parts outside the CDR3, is KAGVTQTPRYLIKTRGQQVTLSCSPISGHRSVSWYQQTPGQGLQFLFEYFSETQRNKGNFPGRFSGRQFSNSRSEMNVSTLELGDSALYLCASSPSGPGGELFFGEGSRLTVL.